Below are 12 T cell receptor beta chains sequenced from a single sample in a study of shared clonotypes between healthy human individuals. The table came from immunoSEQ multiplex PCR; TCRdb's copy has only in-frame clones and leaves some out. The sample has 500,000 to 550,000 clones; 95% to 96% are singletons. The specimen sequenced was naive CD4+ T cells sorted from blood. Subset specified: CD45RA+ positively selected. The receptors were sampled from a woman between 25 and 40 years old in good health.

The chain is built from TRBV29-1 and TRBJ2-5; TRBD1 or TRBD2 may be the D gene (7 bases each). With 4 bases removed from V and 1 base from J, the gap between germline ends came to 28 bases. CDR3 length: 19 residues. CDR1 is SQVTM, CDR2 ANQGSEA, per germline. Written as DNA, the CDR3 is TGCAGCGTTGTTGCCAATCTCAGGGGGAAGCGGGGAACCCAAGAGACCCAGTACTTC. Protein product: CSVVANLRGKRGTQETQYF.

The J gene is TRBJ2-1, the V gene TRBV4-1; D unclear. Germline assignment: CDR1 MGHRA and CDR2 YSYEKL. V was shortened by 2 bases and J by 7 bases, with 12 bases between the two germline ends. CDR3 length equals 14 residues. CDR3 residues: CASSQSFALNEQFF. CDR3 DNA sequence: TGCGCCAGCAGCCAAAGTTTCGCCTTGAATGAGCAGTTCTTC.

J is TRBJ1-2 and V is TRBV28, with TRBD1 identical over 8 bases. CDR3 length: 11 residues. The V gene's germline CDR1 is MDHEN and CDR2 SYDVKM. V lost 6 bases, J lost 11 bases, and 5 bases stayed unmatched. CDR3: CASSRTGGYTF. CDR3 bases: TGTGCCAGCAGCCGCACAGGGGGGTACACCTTC.

The chain couples TRBV5-8 to TRBJ2-7, with D perhaps TRBD2 (5 bases). Germline V gene data show CDR1 as SGHTS and CDR2 as YDEGEE. Trimming removed 0 bases from V and 1 base from J, with 8 bases in between. The CDR3 covers 14 residues. Here the CDR3 reads CASSLAGGSYEQYF. DNA for the CDR3: TGTGCCAGCAGCTTGGCCGGCGGGTCCTACGAGCAGTACTTC. Looking up the rest from reference TRBV5-8 and TRBJ2-7 gives the full variable domain: EAGVTQSPTHLIKTRGQQATLRCSPISGHTSVYWYQQALGLGLQFLLWYDEGEERNRGNFPPRFSGRQFPNYSSELNVNALELEDSALYLCASSLAGGSYEQYFGPGTRLTVT.

This sequence joins TRBV6-6 and TRBJ1-4, with no clear D. CDR3 size: 11 residues. The V end was cut by 5 bases, the J end by 5 bases, with 3 bases between. Germline assignment: CDR1 MNHNY and CDR2 SVGAGI (reference sequence). CDR3 nucleotides: TGTGCCAGCAGTGGGAATGAAAAACTGTTTTTT. The encoded protein is CASSGNEKLFF.

V is TRBV5-1 and J is TRBJ2-2; 7 bases match TRBD1. CDR3 length: 19 residues. Germline V gives CDR1 SGHRS, CDR2 YFSETQ. The V gene end was trimmed by 5 bases and the J gene end by 4 bases; junction bases not matched to a gene: 20. CDR3 loop: CASSAGTDFIPTLTGELFF. CDR3 DNA: TGCGCCAGCAGTGCAGGGACAGACTTTATACCTACCCTCACCGGGGAGCTGTTTTTT.

V gene TRBV19 combines with J gene TRBJ1-1, with TRBD1 matching 8 bases. Germline loops: CDR1 LNHDA, CDR2 SQIVND (reference sequence). Unmatched junction bases numbered 8, after V lost 7 bases and J lost 7 bases. This CDR3 region has 13 residues. The CDR3 loop reads CASTPTGANEAFF. The DNA for the CDR3 is TGTGCCAGTACCCCGACAGGGGCTAATGAAGCTTTCTTT.

The rearrangement links TRBV5-1 to TRBJ2-1; D possibly corresponds to TRBD1 (5 bases). Trimming removed 2 bases from V and 4 bases from J, with 10 bases in between. Looked up from germline, CDR1 is SGHRS and CDR2 is YFSETQ. CDR3 size: 14 residues. CDR3 coding DNA: TGCGCCAGCAGCTTTGGACAAACTTACAATGAGCAGTTCTTC. Translated, it gives CASSFGQTYNEQFF.

The chain carries TRBV7-2 and TRBJ1-1, with no clear D. V lost 6 bases, J lost 1 base, and 12 bases lay in between. The CDR3 spans 14 residues. Germline V gene sequence: CDR1 SGHTA, CDR2 FQGNSA. In nucleotides, the CDR3 is TGTGCCAGCAGGCCGACCAGGAAGAACACTGAAGCTTTCTTT. Translated, it gives CASRPTRKNTEAFF.

The rearrangement links TRBV2 to TRBJ2-1; D is undetermined. This CDR3 has 14 amino acids. The V end lost 10 bases, the J end lost 0 bases, and 13 bases lay between the germline ends. Germline CDR1 is SNHLY and CDR2 is FYNNEI. Written as DNA, the CDR3 is TGTGCCATTAAGACCGGCAGCTCCTACAATGAGCAGTTCTTC. Amino acid sequence: CAIKTGSSYNEQFF.

This chain connects TRBV19 to TRBJ1-1; 8 bases line up with TRBD1. The CDR3 length is 17 residues. Germline loops: CDR1 LNHDA, CDR2 SQIVND (reference sequence). With 5 bases clipped from V and 5 bases from J, the junction kept 16 bases outside the gene matches. DNA of the CDR3: TGTGCCAGTAGTCCTCGGACAGGGTTACTTAGTAGTACTGAAGCTTTCTTT. Translating gives CASSPRTGLLSSTEAFF. Filled out from reference TRBV19 and TRBJ1-1, the complete variable domain reads DGGITQSPKYLFRKEGQNVTLSCEQNLNHDAMYWYRQDPGQGLRLIYYSQIVNDFQKGDIAEGYSVSREKKESFPLTVTSAQKNPTAFYLCASSPRTGLLSSTEAFFGQGTRLTVV.

The chain employs TRBV29-1 and TRBJ1-1, with 9 bases that match TRBD1. CDR1 is SQVTM, CDR2 ANQGSEA, per germline. The CDR3 is made up of 11 amino acids. The J segment lost 10 bases and the V segment lost 7 bases, leaving 7 bases of the junction unmatched. The CDR3 DNA sequence: TGCAGCGCAGGGGACAGGGTAGGAGCTTTCTTT. It specifies CSAGDRVGAFF.